The present T cell receptor beta chain was sequenced within a study of cytomegalovirus exposure and HLA in healthy donors. Overall study findings and caveats: Reportedly, HLA-A and HLA-B alleles of most subjects were accurately predicted from TCR beta. Per a later analysis, HLA-associated TCR beta chains showed more clonal expansion than other, equally common TCR beta chains.

Germline V gene sequence: CDR1 SQVTM, CDR2 ANQGSEA. Trimming took 8 bases from V and 7 from J; bases not matched to a gene: 14. The CDR3 has 14 amino acids. Primers included in the PCR were 60 Vbeta and 13 Jbeta primers. Clones were sequenced by immunoSEQ multiplex PCR, and TCRdb holds only the in-frame ones, with some missing. Here the sample spans approximately 140,000 clones, around 77% being singletons. A note on this clone: Antigen: not known.

The gene calls are TRBV29-1 and TRBJ2-1; the match to TRBD2 covers 7 bases. The TCR comes from a man under 40 in good health and CMV-seronegative. Sequencing was carried out using PBMCs. CDR3 sequence: CSPLELGGRNEQFF. The CDR3 DNA sequence: TGCAGCCCCTTAGAACTGGGAGGGAGGAATGAGCAGTTCTTC.